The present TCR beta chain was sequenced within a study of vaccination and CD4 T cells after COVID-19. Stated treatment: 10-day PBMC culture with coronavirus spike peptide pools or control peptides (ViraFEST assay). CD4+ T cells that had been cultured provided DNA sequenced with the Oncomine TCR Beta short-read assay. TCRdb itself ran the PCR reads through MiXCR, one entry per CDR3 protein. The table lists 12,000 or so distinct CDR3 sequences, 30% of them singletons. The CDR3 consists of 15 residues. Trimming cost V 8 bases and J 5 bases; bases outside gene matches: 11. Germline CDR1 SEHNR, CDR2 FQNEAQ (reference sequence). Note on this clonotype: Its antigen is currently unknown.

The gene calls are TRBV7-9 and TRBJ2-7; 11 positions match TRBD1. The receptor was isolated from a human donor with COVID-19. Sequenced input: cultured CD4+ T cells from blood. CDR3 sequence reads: CASAKAGQGANEQYF. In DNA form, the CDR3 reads TGTGCCAGCGCCAAGGCAGGACAGGGGGCCAACGAGCAGTACTTC.